A selection of T cell receptor beta chains follows, all from one sample in a study of cytomegalovirus exposure and HLA in healthy donors. The repertoire was sequenced with immunoSEQ multiplex PCR; TCRdb's copy has only in-frame clones and lacks some. The sample includes roughly 120,000 clones, around 78% seen only once; the top ten take 3.6%. Sequencing input: PBMCs. The source of these receptors is a middle-aged man in good health and CMV-seronegative. CDR3s include the opening cysteine and the closing phenylalanine or tryptophan. Each record gives: D gene, V gene, clone size, J gene, CDR3 DNA, CDR3 protein. The D gene is left open where the match is weak. Some rows have no size entry. The others give once, few or many, or a class for an expanded clone.

d_gene: .
v_gene: TRBV4-2
abundance: .
j_gene: TRBJ2-3
CDR3nt: TGTGCCAGCAGCCAAGTTGGGGGGGACATCGCAAGACTCACAGATACGCAGTATTTT
CDR3aa: CASSQVGGDIARLTDTQYF

d_gene: TRBD2
v_gene: TRBV4-2
abundance: .
j_gene: TRBJ2-1
CDR3nt: TGTGCCAGCAGCCAAGTAGCGGGGGGGCTCAATGAGCAGTTCTTC
CDR3aa: CASSQVAGGLNEQFF

d_gene: TRBD1
v_gene: TRBV2
abundance: .
j_gene: TRBJ2-7
CDR3nt: TGTGCCAGCAGTGAGGCTCGTAGGACAGGTTCAAACGAGCAGTACTTC
CDR3aa: CASSEARRTGSNEQYF

d_gene: TRBD1
v_gene: TRBV28
abundance: .
j_gene: TRBJ1-2
CDR3nt: TGTGCCAGCAGCCCAGGGACAGGGGGTTATGGCTACACCTTC
CDR3aa: CASSPGTGGYGYTF

d_gene: .
v_gene: TRBV5-1
abundance: once
j_gene: TRBJ1-1
CDR3nt: TGCGCCAGCAGCTCTCTTGAGGTAGGAGACACTGAAGCTTTCTTT
CDR3aa: CASSSLEVGDTEAFF

d_gene: TRBD1
v_gene: TRBV7-2
abundance: once
j_gene: TRBJ2-7
CDR3nt: TGTGCCAGCAGCTTCGGACAGGGACGGTACGAGCAGTACTTC
CDR3aa: CASSFGQGRYEQYF

d_gene: .
v_gene: TRBV6-6
abundance: few
j_gene: TRBJ1-6
CDR3nt: TGTGCCAGCAACCCCGCAGGGTCGCCACCCCTCCACTTT
CDR3aa: CASNPAGSPPLHF

d_gene: TRBD1
v_gene: TRBV4-1
abundance: .
j_gene: TRBJ1-2
CDR3nt: TGCGCCAGCAGCCCCCGGACAGGGTGGAACTATGGCTACACCTTC
CDR3aa: CASSPRTGWNYGYTF

d_gene: TRBD1
v_gene: TRBV7-3
abundance: .
j_gene: TRBJ2-2
CDR3nt: TGTGCCAGCAGCGGACAGGGGGCGAACACCGGGGAGCTGTTTTTT
CDR3aa: CASSGQGANTGELFF

d_gene: TRBD1
v_gene: TRBV4-2
abundance: few
j_gene: TRBJ2-7
CDR3nt: TGTGCCAGCAGCCAACCGGACAGGGTAGGGGAGCAGTACTTC
CDR3aa: CASSQPDRVGEQYF

d_gene: .
v_gene: TRBV30
abundance: .
j_gene: TRBJ2-5
CDR3nt: TGTGCCTGGAGTGTGGGCAGGGCTCAAGAGACCCAGTACTTC
CDR3aa: CAWSVGRAQETQYF

d_gene: .
v_gene: TRBV5-1
abundance: .
j_gene: TRBJ2-6
CDR3nt: TGCGCCAGCAGTGGAGGGTCCGGGGCCAACGGCCTGACTTTC
CDR3aa: CASSGGSGANGLTF

d_gene: TRBD1
v_gene: TRBV6-6
abundance: few
j_gene: TRBJ2-7
CDR3nt: TGTGCCAGCAGTTTCACCGGGACAGGGCCCTACGAGCAGTACTTC
CDR3aa: CASSFTGTGPYEQYF

d_gene: TRBD1
v_gene: TRBV28
abundance: .
j_gene: TRBJ1-6
CDR3nt: TGTGCCAGCAGTTTATTGCCAGGGGGCGAGACACCCCTCCACTTT
CDR3aa: CASSLLPGGETPLHF

d_gene: TRBD1
v_gene: TRBV6-1
abundance: few
j_gene: TRBJ1-2
CDR3nt: TGTGCCAGCAGGGAAATTTCCGGACAGGCGAGCTATGGCTACACCTTC
CDR3aa: CASREISGQASYGYTF

d_gene: .
v_gene: TRBV19
abundance: .
j_gene: TRBJ2-7
CDR3nt: TGTGCCAGTAGCGAGGACAGGGAGGGTTTGGACGAGCAGTACTTC
CDR3aa: CASSEDREGLDEQYF

d_gene: TRBD1
v_gene: TRBV19
abundance: .
j_gene: TRBJ1-2
CDR3nt: TGTGCCAGTACCCGACAGGGAGGTGGCTACACCTTC
CDR3aa: CASTRQGGGYTF

d_gene: TRBD1
v_gene: TRBV7-8
abundance: .
j_gene: TRBJ2-7
CDR3nt: TGTGCCAGCAGCTCTCGAACAGGGGCAACCTACGAGCAGTACTTC
CDR3aa: CASSSRTGATYEQYF

d_gene: TRBD1
v_gene: TRBV5-6
abundance: once
j_gene: TRBJ2-7
CDR3nt: TGTGCCAGCAGCTTGTGGGACAGGATTGGCGAGCAGTACTTC
CDR3aa: CASSLWDRIGEQYF

d_gene: .
v_gene: TRBV7-9
abundance: .
j_gene: TRBJ1-2
CDR3nt: TGTTCCAGCAGCTTAGTTTCCGGGAATGGTGGGTATGGCTACACCTTC
CDR3aa: CSSSLVSGNGGYGYTF

d_gene: .
v_gene: TRBV4-3
abundance: .
j_gene: TRBJ1-2
CDR3nt: TGCGCCAGCAGCCAAGGCCTCGGGGGAGACTATGGCTACACCTTC
CDR3aa: CASSQGLGGDYGYTF

d_gene: .
v_gene: TRBV25-1
abundance: .
j_gene: TRBJ1-1
CDR3nt: TGTGCCAGCCAGGGCGGCCAGAACACTGAAGCTTTCTTT
CDR3aa: CASQGGQNTEAFF

d_gene: TRBD2
v_gene: TRBV6-5
abundance: .
j_gene: TRBJ2-7
CDR3nt: TGTGCCAGCAGTTATGGGACTAGCGGCCCAGATGAGCAGTACTTC
CDR3aa: CASSYGTSGPDEQYF

d_gene: .
v_gene: TRBV6-9
abundance: .
j_gene: TRBJ1-2
CDR3nt: TGTGCCAGCATCAGTGTCCGTAGCGGCTACACCTTC
CDR3aa: CASISVRSGYTF

d_gene: TRBD2
v_gene: TRBV4-1
abundance: .
j_gene: TRBJ2-3
CDR3nt: TGCGCCAGCAGCCTAGCGGGGGGCCCTTACAGCACAGATACGCAGTATTTT
CDR3aa: CASSLAGGPYSTDTQYF

d_gene: .
v_gene: TRBV6-5
abundance: .
j_gene: TRBJ1-1
CDR3nt: TGTGCCAGCAGTTCGGTGGGGAGCCCGACTGAAGCTTTCTTT
CDR3aa: CASSSVGSPTEAFF

d_gene: TRBD1
v_gene: TRBV19
abundance: .
j_gene: TRBJ2-7
CDR3nt: TGTGCCAGTAGCCAGGGACAGGGGGACTCCGAGCAGTACTTC
CDR3aa: CASSQGQGDSEQYF

d_gene: .
v_gene: TRBV5-6
abundance: .
j_gene: TRBJ2-7
CDR3nt: TGTGCCAGCAGGTTCCTTACTGGGACACCTTCCTACGAGCAGTACTTC
CDR3aa: CASRFLTGTPSYEQYF

d_gene: .
v_gene: TRBV5-5
abundance: few
j_gene: TRBJ2-5
CDR3nt: TGTGCCAGCAGCTTGGACTCCAGGGGAGGGGAGACCCAGTACTTC
CDR3aa: CASSLDSRGGETQYF

d_gene: TRBD2
v_gene: TRBV2
abundance: .
j_gene: TRBJ2-1
CDR3nt: TGTGCCAGCAGTTTGAGCGGGAGGACGCAAACTAACAATGAGCAGTTCTTC
CDR3aa: CASSLSGRTQTNNEQFF

d_gene: .
v_gene: TRBV13
abundance: .
j_gene: TRBJ1-2
CDR3nt: TGTGCCAGCAGCCGAAAGGGGCAGGCTAACTATGGCTACACCTTC
CDR3aa: CASSRKGQANYGYTF

d_gene: TRBD1
v_gene: TRBV5-4
abundance: once
j_gene: TRBJ2-7
CDR3nt: TGTGCCAGCAGCTCCCCCGGGACAGGGTACGAGCAGTACTTC
CDR3aa: CASSSPGTGYEQYF

d_gene: TRBD1
v_gene: TRBV28
abundance: .
j_gene: TRBJ2-7
CDR3nt: TGTGCCAGCAGTACCGGGACAGGGCCCTGGGAGCAGTACTTC
CDR3aa: CASSTGTGPWEQYF

d_gene: .
v_gene: TRBV30
abundance: .
j_gene: TRBJ1-4
CDR3nt: TGTGCCTGGAGGGATCAGGGAGGGAGTTATGAAAAACTGTTTTTT
CDR3aa: CAWRDQGGSYEKLFF

d_gene: .
v_gene: TRBV11-2
abundance: .
j_gene: TRBJ2-7
CDR3nt: TGTGCCAGCAGCGCAGTTCCTAGGGGGTTTAACGAGCAGTACTTC
CDR3aa: CASSAVPRGFNEQYF

d_gene: .
v_gene: TRBV4-3
abundance: .
j_gene: TRBJ2-1
CDR3nt: TGCGCCAGCAGCCAAGATCGGTGGTCGTCCAATGAGCAGTTCTTC
CDR3aa: CASSQDRWSSNEQFF

d_gene: TRBD1
v_gene: TRBV6-5
abundance: .
j_gene: TRBJ1-2
CDR3nt: TGTGCCAGCAGTTACCTGGCTGACAGGGCTGGTGGCTACACCTTC
CDR3aa: CASSYLADRAGGYTF

d_gene: .
v_gene: TRBV5-4
abundance: few
j_gene: TRBJ2-5
CDR3nt: TGTGCCAGCAGCCCGGGACGGGAGTCGACCCAGTACTTC
CDR3aa: CASSPGRESTQYF

d_gene: .
v_gene: TRBV30
abundance: .
j_gene: TRBJ1-2
CDR3nt: TGTGCCTGGAAGAGTCAGGGATTTGGCTATGGCTACACCTTC
CDR3aa: CAWKSQGFGYGYTF